Included here is one TCR beta chain sequence, with context. The antigen is undetermined. TCRdb's copy holds only in-frame clones and misses some; the assay was immunoSEQ multiplex PCR. The table records about 120,000 clones, 90% of them present only once. Focal radiation plus CTLA-4 blockade with ipilimumab was given to patients with chemo-refractory metastatic non-small-cell lung cancer. This specimen comes from a study of radiotherapy plus CTLA-4 blockade in lung cancer. In the study overall: Objective response was observed in about 19% of patients, and disease control in roughly 30%. General study results and limits: Reported findings show early blood T cell clone dynamics, with interferon-beta, best predicted response. Radiotherapy with ipilimumab was followed by blood expansion of tumor-derived clones.

The clonotype comes from a human donor with non-small cell lung cancer that progressed on radiotherapy plus ipilimumab. Sequencing used peripheral blood, obtained from a patient treated with radiotherapy plus ipilimumab.

CDR3 sequence (DNA): TGTGCCTCCTCGTCCTCAGGGGGCTCTGATGGCTACACCTTC. This encodes CASSSSGGSDGYTF. The chain combines TRBV10-3 with TRBJ1-2, with 8 bases lining up with TRBD1. CDR1 and CDR2 (germline): ENHRY, SYGVKD. J was trimmed by 6 bases and V by 11 bases; bases with no gene match: 14. There are 14 residues in the CDR3.